This T cell receptor beta chain was found in a study of cytomegalovirus exposure and HLA in healthy donors. Sequencing used immunoSEQ multiplex PCR; TCRdb keeps in-frame clones, though not all of them. The data hold 300,000 to 400,000 clones, with roughly 86% observed a single time. Germline values: CDR1 SNHLY, CDR2 FYNNEI. V lost 1 base and J lost 4, with 14 bases in between. CDR3 length: 15 amino acids. What was sequenced was PBMCs. The genes are TRBV2 and TRBJ2-7, with D maybe TRBD1 (6 bases). The receptor comes from a man younger than 45 in good health and CMV-seronegative. The CDR3: CASSEDRVRSYEQYF. DNA of the CDR3: TGTGCCAGCAGTGAAGACAGGGTTAGAAGTTACGAGCAGTACTTC.